This T cell receptor beta chain was documented in a study of cytomegalovirus exposure and HLA in healthy donors. Primers included in the PCR were 60 Vbeta and 13 Jbeta primers. Using immunoSEQ multiplex PCR, the repertoire was profiled, and TCRdb retains in-frame clones only, with some absent. Among about 160,000 clones listed, around 68% were seen once. Overall study findings and caveats: Most observed TCR sequences were rare, whereas some public TCRs were detected in many donors.

Remarks on this clone: Its target is unknown.

Germline V CDR1 and CDR2: MDHEN, SYDVKM. This CDR3 contains 14 residues. Trimming removed 4 bases from V and 7 bases from J; junction bases left unmatched: 8. This clonotype was obtained from a woman between 40 and 50 years old in good health and CMV-seropositive. The V and J genes are TRBV28 and TRBJ1-1, with 8 positions matching TRBD1. Input material: PBMCs. CDR3 bases: TGTGCCAGCAGTTACCCGGACAGGGTGGATGAAGCTTTCTTT. Protein product: CASSYPDRVDEAFF.